This TCR beta chain was observed in a study of blood T cell repertoires in COVID-19. Study at large: Italy, Spain and the United States were the sources of the convalescent and acute COVID-19 samples. The cDNA or gDNA used as material had been derived from T cells, B-cell-depleted T cells, or PBMCs.

In the source study's methods: Quantification of nucleated cells was approximated via reference gene primer amplification. Sequencing was performed with immunoSEQ multiplex PCR; in TCRdb, only in-frame clones are kept and a portion is missing. V, J and clone size were drawn from that table, and D and trimming were deduced from the DNA. Seen here are roughly 90,000 clones, 80% to 85% observed once, and the top ten hold roughly a third. The sequenced material came from peripheral blood. This sequence originates from a woman older than 75 with active or convalescent COVID-19.

CDR3 in DNA: TGTGCCAGCAGCTTAAATCGAGAGGCCTTTCGAGATACGCAGTATTTT. Its protein product is CASSLNREAFRDTQYF. V usage is TRBV11-3 and J usage is TRBJ2-3; D gene ambiguous. CDR3 length: 16 amino acids. CDR1 SGHNT and CDR2 YENEEA come from the germline V gene. Trimming stripped 2 bases from V and 5 bases from J, with 17 bases between. Drawing the rest from reference TRBV11-3 and TRBJ2-3, the complete variable domain is EAGVVQSPRYKIIEKKQPVAFWCNPISGHNTLYWYLQNLGQGPELLIRYENEEAVDDSQLPKDRFSAERLKGVDSTLKIQPAELGDSAVYLCASSLNREAFRDTQYFGPGTRLTVL.